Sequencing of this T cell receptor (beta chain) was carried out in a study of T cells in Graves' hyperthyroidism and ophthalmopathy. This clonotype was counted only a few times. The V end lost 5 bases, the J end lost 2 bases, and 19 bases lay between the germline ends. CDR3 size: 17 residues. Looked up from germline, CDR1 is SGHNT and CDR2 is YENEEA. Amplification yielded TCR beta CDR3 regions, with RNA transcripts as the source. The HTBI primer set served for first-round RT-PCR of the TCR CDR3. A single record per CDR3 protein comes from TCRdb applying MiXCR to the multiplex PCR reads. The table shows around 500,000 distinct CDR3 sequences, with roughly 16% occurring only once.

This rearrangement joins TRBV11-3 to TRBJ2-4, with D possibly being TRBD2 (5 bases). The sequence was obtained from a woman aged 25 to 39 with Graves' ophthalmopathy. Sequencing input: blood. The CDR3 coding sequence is TGTGCCAGCAGCCAGACGAGGGTAGCAGACTCCAAAAACATTCAGTACTTC. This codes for CASSQTRVADSKNIQYF.